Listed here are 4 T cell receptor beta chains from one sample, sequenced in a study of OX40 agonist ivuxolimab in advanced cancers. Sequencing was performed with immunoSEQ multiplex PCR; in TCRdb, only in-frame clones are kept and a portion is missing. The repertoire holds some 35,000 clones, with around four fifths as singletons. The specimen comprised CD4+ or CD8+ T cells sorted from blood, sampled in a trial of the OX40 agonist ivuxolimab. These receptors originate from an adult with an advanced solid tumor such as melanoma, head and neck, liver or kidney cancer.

CDR3 amino acids: CASSVGSITWTGYGYTF. The CDR3, as DNA: TGTGCCAGCAGCGTAGGATCCATTACTTGGACAGGGTATGGCTACACCTTC. The gene calls are TRBV9 and TRBJ1-2, with TRBD1 matching 8 bases. Losses at the gene ends were 0 bases for V and 5 bases for J; bases not matched to a gene: 12. The germline V gene has CDR1 SGDLS and CDR2 YYNGEE. The CDR3 runs to 17 residues.

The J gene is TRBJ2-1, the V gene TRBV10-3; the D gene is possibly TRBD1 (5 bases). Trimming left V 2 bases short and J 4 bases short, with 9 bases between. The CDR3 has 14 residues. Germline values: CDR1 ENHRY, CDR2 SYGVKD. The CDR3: CAISEKQVYNEQFF. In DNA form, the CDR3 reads TGTGCCATCAGTGAGAAACAGGTGTACAATGAGCAGTTCTTC.

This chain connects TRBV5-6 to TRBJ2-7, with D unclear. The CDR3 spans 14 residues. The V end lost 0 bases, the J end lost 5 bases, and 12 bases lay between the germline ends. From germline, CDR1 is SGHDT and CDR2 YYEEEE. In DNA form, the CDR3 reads TGTGCCAGCAGCTTGGGACCGGGTGGGGACGAGCAGTACTTC. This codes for CASSLGPGGDEQYF. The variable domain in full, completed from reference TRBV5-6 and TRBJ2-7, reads DAGVTQSPTHLIKTRGQQVTLRCSPKSGHDTVSWYQQALGQGPQFIFQYYEEEERQRGNFPDRFSGHQFPNYSSELNVNALLLGDSALYLCASSLGPGGDEQYFGPGTRLTVT.

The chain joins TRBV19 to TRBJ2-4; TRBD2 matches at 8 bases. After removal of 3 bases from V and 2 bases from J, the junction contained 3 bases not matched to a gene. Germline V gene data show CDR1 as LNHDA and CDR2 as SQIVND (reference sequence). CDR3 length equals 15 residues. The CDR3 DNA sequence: TGTGCCAGTAGTATCCAGCGGGAGACCAAAAACATTCAGTACTTC. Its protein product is CASSIQRETKNIQYF.